This T cell receptor beta chain originates from a study of regulatory T cells in long-lasting Graves disease (dated by TCRdb to the early 2020s). Regarding the study in general: In the newly diagnosed Graves' disease group, patients had been taking antithyroid drugs for less than 3 months. Persistent Graves' disease patients were compared with newly diagnosed Graves' disease patients by peripheral blood TCR sequencing and RNA sequencing. The study took place in China and was registered as a clinical trial. TCR sequencing covered 13 persistent and around 20 newly diagnosed Graves' disease patients, around 33 samples in total. The paper as a whole reports these results and caveats: Sequencing and analysis were restricted to the TCR beta chain. Compared with newly diagnosed patients, patients with persistent Graves' disease had lower TCR Shannon entropy and fewer highly expanded clones, which suggests clonal expansion. Persistent patients shared more public clonotypes among themselves (more than 2,500) than newly diagnosed patients did (approximately 900). The authors noted that the small sample size was a limitation that may lower accuracy. Only peripheral blood was studied, because thyroid tissue, the primary lesion, was inaccessible. Preferential use of TRBV28, TRBJ1-2 and TRBJ2-5 was observed in persistent disease, whereas TRBV20-1 and TRBJ2-1 were favored in newly diagnosed disease.

The time point label of this sample denotes: newly diagnosed GD, antithyroid drugs for less than 3 months. RNA was extracted from PBMCs in TRIzol for both TCR sequencing and RNA sequencing. The diagnosis of Graves' disease followed American Thyroid Association guidelines. The patients came from an endocrinology department in Xi'an, China. Each patient gave roughly 10 milliliters of peripheral blood, collected in an EDTA anticoagulant tube. Ficoll Paque Plus density gradient separation was used to isolate PBMCs, and no further T cell sorting was done. An Agilent 2100 Bioanalyzer and agarose gel were used to check RNA quality, and a NanoDrop 2000 was used to measure RNA concentration. Trimming costs V 6 bases and J 0 bases, and their ends lie 12 bases apart. Measured from the cysteine to the phenylalanine, the CDR3 is 15 residues long. The retained sequence is limited to the CDR3, 45 bases, with the frame set at the first base.

To note about this clonotype: Its antigen remains unidentified. Just one base apart from a much larger clone, this may be a read error.

Libraries were built with multiplex PCR. Sequenced using an Illumina HiSeq 4000. To build TCR beta libraries, CDR3 regions were amplified by Arm-PCR using iRepertoire HTBI primers. Gel purification was performed on PCR products prior to sequencing. The original methods were these. Across samples, 62 TRBV and 12 to 15 TRBJ segments were identified and used for gene usage analysis of CDR3 amino acid clonotypes. COPE and FqMerger were used to merge the filtered high-quality paired reads into contigs. BLAST was used to align contigs to IMGT TRBV, TRBD and TRBJ reference genes, with CDR3 defined following IMGT. Clonotypes above 0.1% frequency were classified as highly expanded clones. Shannon entropy served as the measure of repertoire diversity, while the Gini coefficient captured V-J evenness. A clonotype was considered public if more than one individual shared it. TCRdb passed the public sequencing reads through fastp at Q25 and MiXCR, retaining productive beta sequences. Merged by CDR3 protein, the rows form single entries marked with the most common genes and DNA. The authors' filters were not applied to this entry. The sample data list more than 300,000 distinct CDR3 sequences, and about an eighth of these were observed just once. The leading ten clones occupy under 20% of the sample.

This same sample was also taken into another study, of T cells in Graves' hyperthyroidism and ophthalmopathy. According to the second study: Graves' hyperthyroidism was defined as stable when no progression to ophthalmopathy occurred over 18 months of follow-up. Hyperthyroidism patients were newly diagnosed, had a disease duration of under 2 months, and were aged 18 to 65 years. Patients with uncontrolled infections, other autoimmune diseases, pregnancy or lactation were excluded. Clinical symptoms, serum thyroxine and TRAb, thyroid ultrasound, and orbital computed tomography formed the basis for the diagnoses. A first-round RT-PCR of the TCR CDR3 used the HTBI primer set with the Qiagen OneStep RT-PCR kit. Blood samples also contained most of the expanded thyroid clonotypes (frequency above 0.001), which suggests that blood repertoires may reflect thyroid immune responses. Ophthalmopathy was separated from stable hyperthyroidism by a 13 V-J signature model, with about 86% sensitivity and 81% to 82% specificity obtained in cross-validation and 80%/75% obtained in testing. In validation, progression to ophthalmopathy was predicted by the model with more than 65% sensitivity and roughly 76% specificity, a median of roughly 6.4 months before onset. A discovery cohort of 95 to 100 patients, about 40 with Graves' ophthalmopathy and roughly 59 with stable Graves' hyperthyroidism, was used to find distinguishing TCR V-J signatures. Whether ophthalmopathy could be predicted prospectively was tested in an independent validation cohort made up of approximately 19 hyperthyroidism patients plus 17 patients who later progressed to ophthalmopathy. The approximately 98 discovery patients were randomly divided into training and test sets at a 7:3 ratio. In addition, the study compared T-cell repertoires in thyroid tissue and in blood from 6 or 7 Graves' hyperthyroidism patients. After blood sampling, hyperthyroidism patients were treated with methimazole at a starting dose of 30 mg daily, and ophthalmopathy patients were treated with high-dose intravenous methylprednisolone. A second multiplex PCR round built the libraries, followed by size selection and purification. Paired-end sequencing of the libraries was performed with 100 bp reads on an Illumina HiSeq2000. SOAPnuke was used to process the raw data, throwing out any read that contained adapters or uncalled bases, had a mean Phred below 15, or lacked an exact constant-primer or identifier match. COPE v1.2.5 was used to merge high-quality paired reads, and clonotypes were defined as unique nucleotide sequences. Clonotypes were aligned to IMGT TRBV, TRBD and TRBJ reference segments using MiTCR v1.1. The analysis included only V-J combinations with a frequency above 0.0001, which together covered 98% to 99.2% of the repertoires. The TCS score was defined as the ratio of F50 (clonal expansion) to E x V (chaos), calculated using BLOSUM62-based TCRdist between CDR3 peptides within each V-J. Welch's t-statistics and random forest reduced fewer than 600 V-J features to 13, which were used in a naive Bayes classifier (R e1071). No statistical method was used to set the sample size in advance, and investigators knew the group allocation. According to the paper, TCR Vbeta CDR3 sequencing was carried out on about 140 peripheral blood samples, which came from under 50 ophthalmopathy, roughly 75 hyperthyroidism and some 17 progressor patients.

This specimen was peripheral blood mononuclear cells (PBMCs), taken at new diagnosis, from a patient treated with antithyroid drugs. This sequence uses TRBV12-3 or TRBV12-4 and TRBJ1-5; 6 matching bases give a weak D call of TRBD1. This TCR derives from a woman between 18 and 30 years old with Graves disease. Donor details come from another sample of the same person, matched by shared clones. The bases are TGTGCCAGCAGCCAACAGGGAAATAGCAATCAGCCCCAGCATTTT. The resulting protein is CASSQQGNSNQPQHF.